This entry lists 26 T cell receptor beta chains sequenced from one sample in a study of blood T cell repertoires in COVID-19. Assay: immunoSEQ multiplex PCR; the TCRdb copy retains only in-frame clones and omits some. The sample shows over 150,000 clones, approximately 79% of them seen only once. The sequencing sample was made of PBMCs or T cells enriched from blood (not recorded which). Every receptor here comes from a woman in her sixties or seventies in a cohort exposed to, infected with or recovered from COVID-19 (not recorded which).

This clone has a handful of counts. This rearrangement joins TRBV19 to TRBJ1-1, with D hard to call. The ends were cut back, 3 bases at V and 4 bases at J, with 12 bases in the middle. The CDR3 runs to 14 residues. Germline assignment: CDR1 LNHDA and CDR2 SQIVND (reference sequence). For the CDR3, the DNA is TGTGCCAGTAGTATTCTGGGAGGGTTCACTGAAGCTTTCTTT. Protein: CASSILGGFTEAFF.

The J gene is TRBJ1-4, the V gene TRBV7-9; tentative D call: TRBD1 (5 bases). CDR3 length: 11 amino acids. V was pared by 8 bases and J by 8 bases, with 9 bases between. CDR1 and CDR2 (germline): SEHNR, FQNEAQ (reference sequence). Here the CDR3 reads CASGAREKLFF. The CDR3, as DNA: TGTGCCAGCGGGGCGCGGGAAAAACTGTTTTTT.

A few counts support this clone. CDR3 protein: CASSLGTTNTGELFF. The DNA of the CDR3 is TGTGCCAGCAGCCTTGGGACAACGAACACCGGGGAGCTGTTTTTT. The chain has TRBV11-3 and TRBJ2-2; tentatively, D is TRBD1 (6 bases). Trimming removed 5 bases at V and 0 bases at J, with 10 bases between. The CDR3 has 15 amino acids. CDR1 and CDR2 (germline): SGHNT, YENEEA.

This clone has only a few counts. The CDR3 nucleotides read TGTGCCAGCTCACCACAGAAGGGAAGTAGCGGGGATGAAAAACTGTTTTTT. Protein sequence: CASSPQKGSSGDEKLFF. J is TRBJ1-4 and V is TRBV18; no clear D. V lost 1 base, J lost 6 bases, and 18 bases lay in between. The CDR3 is 17 residues long. Germline loops: CDR1 KGHSH, CDR2 LQKENI. Drawing the rest from reference TRBV18 and TRBJ1-4, the complete variable domain is NAGVMQNPRHLVRRRGQEARLRCSPMKGHSHVYWYRQLPEEGLKFMVYLQKENIIDESGMPKERFSAEFPKEGPSILRIQQVVRGDSAAYFCASSPQKGSSGDEKLFFGSGTQLSVL.

The chain links TRBV6-2 or TRBV6-3 to TRBJ2-3, with 13 positions matching TRBD2. Germline CDR1 and CDR2: MNHEY and SVGEGT. This CDR3 region has 20 residues. The ends lost 0 bases at V and 0 bases at J; junction bases unmatched: 9. CDR3 DNA: TGTGCCAGCAGTTACTCGAGCCAGTGGGGACTAGCGGGAAGCACAGATACGCAGTATTTT. Encoded protein: CASSYSSQWGLAGSTDTQYF.

Concerning this clone itself: At one boundary the junction diverges from the germline segment, which might be a read error. J is TRBJ2-2 and V is TRBV7-7; 7 bases map to TRBD2. In germline, CDR1 is SSHAT, CDR2 FNYEAQ (reference sequence). This CDR3 has 15 amino acids. This chain's CDR3 is CASSSSGTRTGELFF. CDR3 bases: TGTGCTAGCAGTTCCAGCGGGACCCGCACCGGGGAGCTGTTTTTT.

The chain couples TRBV7-9 to TRBJ1-3; 12 bases are shared with TRBD1. V was pared by 5 bases and J by 14 bases, with 7 bases of the junction left unmatched. This CDR3 is 13 amino acids long. CDR1 SEHNR and CDR2 FQNEAQ come from the germline V gene (reference sequence). The CDR3 sequence: CASSLAGTGGLYF. In nucleotides, the CDR3 is TGTGCCAGCAGCCTCGCCGGGACAGGGGGCCTATATTTT.

The V and J genes are TRBV11-3 and TRBJ2-7, with a possible D match to TRBD1 (6 bases). Trimming took 6 bases from V and 6 from J, leaving 12 bases between them. The germline CDR1 and CDR2 sequences are SGHNT and YENEEA. This CDR3 has 12 residues. The CDR3 region has the DNA TGTGCCAGCAGTGCTCTAGGGGGCGAGCAGTACTTC. Protein product: CASSALGGEQYF.

The chain employs TRBV5-1 and TRBJ2-5; 14 bases are shared with TRBD2. The CDR3 runs to 15 residues. Germline V gene sequence: CDR1 SGHRS, CDR2 YFSETQ. Losses at the gene ends were 4 bases for V and 5 bases for J; bases not matched to a gene: 4. The CDR3 reads CASSPGLAGAETQYF. The CDR3 DNA reads as TGCGCCAGCAGCCCGGGACTAGCGGGAGCGGAGACCCAGTACTTC.

This rearrangement joins TRBV18 to TRBJ2-3, with 8 nucleotides matching TRBD2. Germline V gene data show CDR1 as KGHSH and CDR2 as LQKENI. With 6 bases clipped from V and 2 bases from J, the junction kept 10 bases outside the gene matches. This CDR3 is built from 16 residues. CDR3 in DNA: TGTGCCAGCTCTCCTCCGGGACTAGTATTCACAGATACGCAGTATTTT. Its protein product is CASSPPGLVFTDTQYF.

This clone was counted only a few times. Other DNA sequences within the sample encode an identical CDR3. This sequence joins TRBV19 and TRBJ2-2; the match to TRBD2 covers 11 bases. Germline V gives CDR1 LNHDA, CDR2 SQIVND (reference sequence). Trimming took 6 bases from V and 4 from J; bases not matched to a gene: 16. The CDR3 runs to 19 residues. The CDR3 reads CASSTFLSGRAGGTGELFF. Here the CDR3 DNA reads TGTGCCAGTAGCACCTTTCTTAGCGGGAGGGCCGGGGGCACCGGGGAGCTGTTTTTT. Filled out from reference TRBV19 and TRBJ2-2, the complete variable domain reads DGGITQSPKYLFRKEGQNVTLSCEQNLNHDAMYWYRQDPGQGLRLIYYSQIVNDFQKGDIAEGYSVSREKKESFPLTVTSAQKNPTAFYLCASSTFLSGRAGGTGELFFGEGSRLTVL.

The rearrangement joins TRBV6-5 to TRBJ2-7; D may be TRBD2 (5 bases). V gave up 5 bases and J gave up 1 base, with 12 bases separating them. This CDR3 comprises 14 residues. CDR1 is MNHEY, CDR2 SVGAGI, per germline. CDR3 nucleotide sequence: TGTGCCAGCAGTCCATGGGGAGATTCCTACGAGCAGTACTTC. It encodes CASSPWGDSYEQYF.

The DNA for the CDR3 is TGTGCCAGCTCACGATCCGTGGGCAGCATGAACACTGAAGCTTTCTTT. Encoded protein: CASSRSVGSMNTEAFF. The chain links TRBV18 to TRBJ1-1; D call uncertain. CDR3 length: 16 amino acids. Germline V gene sequence: CDR1 KGHSH, CDR2 LQKENI. The V end was cut by 4 bases, the J end by 0 bases, with 15 bases between.

To note about this clone: Germline is not matched at one junction end, which may reflect a read error. The chain carries TRBV7-9 and TRBJ2-7; weak D call: TRBD1 (5 bases). Germline V gene data show CDR1 as SEHNR and CDR2 as FQNEAQ (reference sequence). The CDR3 is made up of 11 amino acids. CDR3 loop: CASSSADRPHF. Here the CDR3 DNA reads TGTGCCAGCAGCTCAGCCGACAGACCACACTTC.

The V call is TRBV5-1, the J call TRBJ2-5; no clear D. The V end was cut by 4 bases, the J end by 1 base, with 11 bases between. Per the germline V gene, CDR1 is SGHRS and CDR2 is YFSETQ. The CDR3 length is 14 residues. The CDR3, as DNA: TGCGCCAGCAGCCCAGGTATGACCCAAGAGACCCAGTACTTC. Translating gives CASSPGMTQETQYF.

The rearrangement links TRBV6-1 to TRBJ2-5; no clear D. Germline loops: CDR1 MNHNS, CDR2 SASEGT. CDR3 size: 13 residues. The ends were cut back, 1 base at V and 2 bases at J, with 5 bases in the middle. CDR3 bases: TGTGCCAGCAGTGAAGTCAGTCAAGAGACCCAGTACTTC. As protein: CASSEVSQETQYF.

V usage is TRBV7-2 and J usage is TRBJ2-5, with 9 bases matching TRBD2. Germline lookup yields CDR1 SGHTA and CDR2 FQGNSA. With V trimmed by 4 bases and J by 5 bases, 11 bases remained unmatched. CDR3 size: 16 residues. This CDR3 is CASSYQAGGGGETQYF. The DNA of the CDR3 is TGTGCCAGCAGCTATCAAGCGGGAGGTGGCGGGGAGACCCAGTACTTC.

This clone appeared a single time. V usage is TRBV3-1 (or the pseudogene TRBV3-2) and J usage is TRBJ1-6, with 10 bases identical to TRBD1. Losses at the gene ends were 3 bases for V and 8 bases for J; bases not matched to a gene: 1. This CDR3 has 14 amino acids. Germline V gene sequence: CDR1 LGHDT, CDR2 YNNKEL (reference sequence). The DNA for the CDR3 is TGTGCCAGCAGCCAGGACAGGGGGTATTCACCCCTCCACTTT. Translating gives CASSQDRGYSPLHF.

The count of this clone is one. The genes are TRBV5-4 and TRBJ1-6; a weak D match, TRBD1 (6 bases). In germline, CDR1 is SGHNT, CDR2 YYREEE (reference sequence). CDR3 length: 13 amino acids. Trimming pared 9 bases from V and 9 bases from J, leaving 16 bases between. Written as DNA, the CDR3 is TGTGCCACCCAAGGGGGGGGCCTTTCACCCCTCCACTTT. Amino acids: CATQGGGLSPLHF.

The rearrangement joins TRBV27 to TRBJ1-2, with D tentatively TRBD1 (5 bases). Per germline, CDR1 MNHEY and CDR2 SMNVEV (reference sequence). Trimming removed 8 bases from V and 6 bases from J, with 16 bases in between. The CDR3 is 13 amino acids. The CDR3 DNA sequence: TGTGCCAGCCGCCAGGGTTCTGCGAATGGCTACACCTTC. Protein sequence: CASRQGSANGYTF.

V gene TRBV5-1 combines with J gene TRBJ2-1; 11 nucleotides agree with TRBD2. CDR3 length: 15 amino acids. J lost 6 bases, V lost 4 bases, and 6 bases had no gene match. Germline V CDR1 and CDR2: SGHRS, YFSETQ. The CDR3 nucleotides read TGCGCCAGCAGCCCTTTAGCGGGAGGGCCCAATGAGCAGTTCTTC. It translates to CASSPLAGGPNEQFF.

This clone is labeled as medium-sized. A junction boundary mismatches the germline segment, possibly from a read error. The CDR3 is CASSSRTGSRGEEVHF. The CDR3 region has the DNA TGTGCCAGTAGTAGCCGGACAGGGAGCAGGGGAGAAGAGGTGCACTTC. The chain carries TRBV19 and TRBJ2-5, with 8 nucleotides matching TRBD1. Germline V lookup: CDR1 LNHDA, CDR2 SQIVND (reference sequence). The CDR3 runs to 16 residues.

The chain recombines TRBV30 with TRBJ1-1, with unresolved D. CDR1 and CDR2 (germline): GTSNPN, SVGIG (reference sequence). The CDR3 loop spans 13 amino acids. Trimming took 2 bases from V and 2 from J, leaving 9 bases between them. The CDR3 loop reads CAWSPQTNTEAFF. The CDR3 bases are TGTGCCTGGAGTCCCCAGACTAACACTGAAGCTTTCTTT.

The rearrangement links TRBV20-1 to TRBJ1-2, with D hard to call. Germline V gene data show CDR1 as DFQATT and CDR2 as SNEGSKA (reference sequence). This CDR3 is 11 amino acids long. The chain's CDR3 is CSSSREYGYTF. The DNA for the CDR3 is TGCAGCTCCTCGAGAGAGTATGGCTACACCTTC.

The V and J genes are TRBV4-1 and TRBJ2-7; possibly TRBD1 for D (6 bases). CDR3 length: 15 residues. Germline CDR1 and CDR2: MGHRA and YSYEKL. V shed 1 base and J shed 3 bases, with 13 bases lying between them. The CDR3 loop reads CASSQGSQGGYEQYF. The CDR3 DNA is TGCGCCAGCAGCCAAGGCTCGCAAGGGGGCTACGAGCAGTACTTC.

The V call is TRBV9, the J call TRBJ2-3; D is perhaps TRBD1 (6 bases). Trimming left V 4 bases short and J 4 bases short, with 10 bases between. The germline V gene has CDR1 SGDLS and CDR2 YYNGEE. The CDR3 sequence is 13 residues long. CDR3 residues: CASSYEGADTQYF. The CDR3 coding sequence is TGTGCCAGCAGCTACGAGGGGGCAGATACGCAGTATTTT.